The T cell receptor beta chain under discussion was sequenced for a study of blood T cells in healthy people across ages. Study results and caveats: As age increased, TCR beta diversity per million T cells fell in a roughly linear fashion.

This clonotype has just a few counts. Antigen specificity is unknown. The V and J ends lost 2 bases and 2 bases, in that order; junction bases with no gene match: 6. CDR1 and CDR2 (germline): LNHNV, YYDKDF (reference sequence). The CDR3 runs 15 residues. Per sample, at least 5.5 micrograms of total RNA were extracted. For the second PCR, which ran for 7 to 11 cycles, a sample-barcoded 5' primer and a J-beta primer mix were used. TCRdb reanalysed the 5' RACE reads using MiXCR and keeps one entry per CDR3 protein. The top ten hold roughly 8% of the sample, which has some 1.7 million distinct CDR3 sequences, 28% seen once.

Material: blood. The sequence was obtained from a woman in her thirties in good health. V and J are TRBV15 and TRBJ2-7; 7 nucleotides match TRBD1. The CDR3 loop is CATSRKGARPYEQYF. The CDR3 DNA follows: TGTGCCACCAGCAGAAAGGGGGCCCGACCCTACGAGCAGTACTTC.